The 23 T cell receptor beta chains below all came from one sample that was sequenced in a study of metastatic and nonmetastatic thyroid tumors. All patients were treatment-naive before thyroid surgery. TCRdb redid the clone calls on the PCR reads using MiXCR. There are tens of thousands of clones in the sample; roughly 12% occur only once, and roughly 10% lies in the top ten. The sequencing input was blood. The receptors stem from a male donor with papillary thyroid cancer or a benign thyroid nodule (not recorded which). Some clones in this sample may be carry-over from other donors' samples.

Ten or more counts support this clone. The CDR3 here is CASSLASGPAYNEQFF. The CDR3 DNA reads TGTGCCAGCAGCTTAGCGTCGGGGCCAGCGTACAATGAGCAGTTCTTC. The V gene is TRBV7-8, the J gene TRBJ2-1; D may be TRBD1 or TRBD2 (5 bases each). CDR3 size: 16 residues. Germline assignment: CDR1 SGHVS and CDR2 FQNEAQ. Trimming shortened V by 0 bases and J by 4 bases, and 13 bases separated the two germline ends.

The genes are TRBV5-1 and TRBJ2-2; 7 nucleotides align to TRBD1. V lost 5 bases and J lost 0; bases outside the gene matches: 4. CDR1 and CDR2 from the germline V gene are SGHRS and YFSETQ. The CDR3 covers 15 residues. The CDR3: CASSPGTANTGELFF. CDR3 coding DNA: TGCGCCAGCAGTCCCGGGACAGCGAACACCGGGGAGCTGTTTTTT.

This clone was counted only a few times. V is TRBV7-9 and J is TRBJ1-1; D not resolved. This CDR3 comprises 13 residues. Germline lookup yields CDR1 SEHNR and CDR2 FQNEAQ (reference sequence). With 7 bases removed from V and 3 bases from J, the gap between germline ends came to 12 bases. The CDR3 region has the DNA TGTGCCAGCACCAACCCCGAGGACACTGAAGCTTTCTTT. Its translation is CASTNPEDTEAFF.

This clone was counted only a few times. This sequence may be a read error, since a much larger clone differs from it by one base. The CDR3 coding sequence is TGCAGCGTTGCAGGGAGGAACTACGAGCAGTACTTC. It translates to CSVAGRNYEQYF. J is TRBJ2-7 and V is TRBV29-1; D may be TRBD2 (6 bases). V lost 4 bases to trimming and J lost 3 bases, with 10 bases between them. This CDR3 region has 12 residues. Germline V gene data show CDR1 as SQVTM and CDR2 as ANQGSEA.

The chain employs TRBV20-1 and TRBJ2-7; 8 bases fit TRBD1. The V and J ends lost 2 bases and 5 bases, in that order; junction bases with no gene match: 8. The CDR3 is 14 amino acids. Germline loops: CDR1 DFQATT, CDR2 SNEGSKA (reference sequence). This chain's CDR3 is CSARQDRVQDEQYF. The CDR3 DNA sequence: TGCAGTGCTAGACAGGACAGGGTTCAGGACGAGCAGTACTTC.

This clone has at least ten counts. The rearrangement uses TRBV6-2 or TRBV6-3 and TRBJ2-1; D is ambiguous. This CDR3 comprises 12 residues. Germline CDR1 and CDR2: MNHEY and SVGEGT. Trimming stripped 7 bases from V and 6 bases from J, with 10 bases between. The CDR3 DNA is TGTGCCAGCAATGTAGGCATCAATGAGCAGTTCTTC. It translates to CASNVGINEQFF.

This clone was observed many times. J is TRBJ2-1 and V is TRBV20-1, with TRBD2 matching over 11 bases. From germline, CDR1 is DFQATT and CDR2 SNEGSKA (reference sequence). The trim removed 7 bases at V and 8 bases at J, leaving 7 bases unmatched. CDR3 length: 13 amino acids. CDR3 residues: CSGLAGGWDEQFF. The CDR3 bases are TGCAGTGGGCTAGCGGGAGGATGGGATGAGCAGTTCTTC.

This clone was detected ten times or more. The gene calls are TRBV11-1 and TRBJ1-5; 8 bases are a match to TRBD1. CDR1 is SGHAT and CDR2 is FQDESV in the germline V gene (reference sequence). CDR3 length: 18 residues. Unmatched junction bases numbered 8, after V lost 1 base and J lost 0 bases. CDR3 sequence: CASSLVGTGRDSNQPQHF. In DNA form, the CDR3 reads TGTGCCAGCAGCTTAGTGGGGACAGGAAGGGATAGCAATCAGCCCCAGCATTTT.

This clone was picked up many times. The chain carries TRBV7-8 and TRBJ1-5; TRBD1 matches at 9 bases. The CDR3 is 15 amino acids. Germline V CDR1 and CDR2: SGHVS, FQNEAQ. Trimming cost V 5 bases and J 5 bases; bases outside gene matches: 7. CDR3 nucleotide sequence: TGTGCCAGCAGCACGGGACAGGGCCCTGATCAGCCCCAGCATTTT. Its protein product is CASSTGQGPDQPQHF.

The sample holds many counts of this clone. The V gene is TRBV28, the J gene TRBJ1-5; possible D gene TRBD1, 6 bases. Trimming stripped 4 bases from V and 4 bases from J, with 14 bases between. The germline V gene encodes CDR1 MDHEN and CDR2 SYDVKM. This CDR3 contains 15 residues. CDR3 sequence: CASSSGQIKNQPQHF. The CDR3 DNA follows: TGTGCCAGCAGTTCAGGACAGATAAAAAATCAGCCCCAGCATTTT.

This clone showed up just a few times. This may come from a read error, since a much larger clone is one base off. Other DNA variants within this sample encode the same CDR3. The rearrangement uses TRBV19 and TRBJ1-4; D not certain. This CDR3 is 13 amino acids long. Germline V gene sequence: CDR1 LNHDA, CDR2 SQIVND (reference sequence). V lost 1 base to trimming and J lost 4 bases, with 4 bases between them. DNA of the CDR3: TGTGCCAGTAGTATAGGGGGTAATGAAAAACTGTTTTTT. Encoded protein: CASSIGGNEKLFF.

This clone came up many times. The chain couples TRBV12-3 or TRBV12-4 to TRBJ1-4; 9 nucleotides agree with TRBD1. The CDR3 extends over 14 amino acids. V was clipped by 6 bases and J by 5 bases; unmatched bases: 4. This CDR3 reads CASSKQGANEKLFF. DNA for the CDR3: TGTGCCAGCAGCAAACAGGGGGCAAATGAAAAACTGTTTTTT.

In this sample, this clone is medium-sized. Written as DNA, the CDR3 is TGTGCCAGCAGTGTCACCGGAGCGGAGGGGTGGTATTTT. It translates to CASSVTGAEGWYF. The chain employs TRBV6-1 and TRBJ2-3, with D perhaps matching TRBD2 (6 bases). The V gene's germline CDR1 is MNHNS and CDR2 SASEGT. CDR3 length equals 13 residues. The V and J ends lost 4 bases and 14 bases respectively, with 19 bases between them.

This clone appeared many times. This chain uses TRBV14 with TRBJ2-1; D may match TRBD1 or TRBD2 (6 bases each). The CDR3 is 15 amino acids. Germline loops: CDR1 SGHDN, CDR2 FVKESK. V lost 0 bases, J lost 8 bases, and 14 bases lay in between. The CDR3 here is CASSQETVGGYEQFF. The CDR3 DNA reads as TGTGCCAGCAGCCAAGAAACAGTGGGGGGCTATGAGCAGTTCTTC.

This clone was detected many times. The chain links TRBV28 to TRBJ1-1, with 8 bases lining up with TRBD1. The germline V gene has CDR1 MDHEN and CDR2 SYDVKM. The V gene end was trimmed by 6 bases and the J gene end by 5 bases; junction bases not matched to a gene: 11. The CDR3 is made up of 15 amino acids. The CDR3 spells CASSVTGTGRTEAFF. Here the CDR3 DNA reads TGTGCCAGCAGCGTAACCGGGACAGGTAGGACTGAAGCTTTCTTT.

In this sample, this clone turned up many times. The chain carries TRBV19 and TRBJ1-1; D is perhaps TRBD1 (6 bases). CDR3 size: 14 residues. The V gene lost 3 bases and the J gene lost 1 base, with 9 bases spanning the gap. CDR1 and CDR2 from the germline V gene are LNHDA and SQIVND (reference sequence). The CDR3 sequence: CASSIQTGNTEAFF. In DNA form, the CDR3 reads TGTGCCAGTAGTATCCAGACAGGGAACACTGAAGCTTTCTTT.

In its sample, this clone ranks as medium-sized (0.01 to 0.1%). This rearrangement joins TRBV6-2 or TRBV6-3 to TRBJ1-1, with 9 bases matching TRBD1. The junction had 5 bases not matched to a gene; V was cut back by 10 bases and J by 5 bases. This CDR3 is 12 amino acids long. Per the germline V gene, CDR1 is MNHEY and CDR2 is SVGEGT. CDR3 sequence: CATDRGGTEAFF. The CDR3 bases are TGTGCCACCGACAGGGGGGGTACTGAAGCTTTCTTT.

Many counts were recorded for this clone. This chain joins TRBV11-2 and TRBJ2-7; D ambiguous. The CDR3 runs to 13 residues. Trimming shortened V by 5 bases and J by 6 bases, and 14 bases separated the two germline ends. The germline gives CDR1 SGHAT, CDR2 FQNNGV. As DNA, the CDR3 is TGTGCCAGCAGCGTATCTAGTGTCGGCGAGCAGTACTTC. It translates to CASSVSSVGEQYF. Full variable domain (rest looked up from reference TRBV11-2 and TRBJ2-7): EAGVAQSPRYKIIEKRQSVAFWCNPISGHATLYWYQQILGQGPKLLIQFQNNGVVDDSQLPKDRFSAERLKGVDSTLKIQPAKLEDSAVYLCASSVSSVGEQYFGPGTRLTVT.

For this clone: Being one base from a much bigger clone, this may be a read error. This rearrangement joins TRBV5-4 to TRBJ2-7; D unclear. Trimming shortened V by 9 bases and J by 1 base, and 14 bases separated the two germline ends. This CDR3 contains 13 residues. From germline, CDR1 is SGHNT and CDR2 YYREEE (reference sequence). CDR3 bases: TGTGCCATCGGTACTTTAGGTTCCTACGAGCAGTACTTC. It specifies CAIGTLGSYEQYF.

In this sample, this clone turned up a few times. This may come from a read error, since a much larger clone is one base off. This chain links TRBV20-1 with TRBJ1-1, with TRBD1 as a possible D gene (5 bases). V shed 6 bases and J shed 5 bases, with 19 bases lying between them. This CDR3 is built from 14 residues. Germline-derived CDR1 and CDR2 are DFQATT and SNEGSKA (reference sequence). Here the CDR3 DNA reads TGCAGTGCACAACGAGGGGCGAGGAAAACTGAAGCTTTCTTT. It specifies CSAQRGARKTEAFF.

This clone is medium-sized (0.01 to 0.1%). This CDR3 reads CASSHIEDKYEQYF. CDR3 DNA sequence: TGTGCCAGCAGCCATATCGAAGATAAGTACGAGCAGTACTTC. The V call is TRBV6-2 or TRBV6-3, the J call TRBJ2-7; D gene uncertain. The ends were cut back, 6 bases at V and 4 bases at J, with 16 bases in the middle. The CDR3 runs 14 residues. The germline V gene has CDR1 MNHEY and CDR2 SVGEGT.

This clone was detected many times. The gene calls are TRBV20-1 and TRBJ1-1; D possibly corresponds to TRBD1 (6 bases). V dropped 7 bases and J dropped 0 bases, with 12 bases sitting between them. The CDR3 runs to 13 residues. Germline V gives CDR1 DFQATT, CDR2 SNEGSKA (reference sequence). Here the CDR3 DNA reads TGCAGTGAGGATCACAGGGTGAACACTGAAGCTTTCTTT. Its protein product is CSEDHRVNTEAFF.

This clone was counted a few times. The chain couples TRBV6-2 or TRBV6-3 to TRBJ2-1; 8 bases map to TRBD2. The V gene end was trimmed by 2 bases and the J gene end by 0 bases; junction bases not matched to a gene: 6. This CDR3 has 17 amino acids. The germline V gene encodes CDR1 MNHEY and CDR2 SVGEGT. This CDR3 reads CASSYGLGTSSYNEQFF. The CDR3 coding sequence is TGTGCCAGCAGTTACGGTTTGGGGACTAGCTCCTACAATGAGCAGTTCTTC.